This T cell receptor (beta chain) comes out of a study of shared clonotypes between healthy human individuals. Repertoires were generated with immunoSEQ multiplex PCR, while TCRdb's copy carries only in-frame clones and drops some. The table records 2,500,000 or so clones, about 92% of them present only once. The CDR3 contains 14 residues. The V and J ends lost 4 bases and 10 bases respectively, with 16 bases between them. The germline gives CDR1 MNHNS, CDR2 SASEGT. The receptor comes from a man in his late teens or twenties in good health. Sequenced material: naive CD4+ T cells sorted from blood. Subset described: CD45RA+ positively selected. The V call is TRBV6-1, the J call TRBJ1-4, with D uncertain. For the CDR3, the DNA is TGTGCCAGCAGTGTGATAGGGCGGGATCTAAAACTGTTTTTT. This encodes CASSVIGRDLKLFF.